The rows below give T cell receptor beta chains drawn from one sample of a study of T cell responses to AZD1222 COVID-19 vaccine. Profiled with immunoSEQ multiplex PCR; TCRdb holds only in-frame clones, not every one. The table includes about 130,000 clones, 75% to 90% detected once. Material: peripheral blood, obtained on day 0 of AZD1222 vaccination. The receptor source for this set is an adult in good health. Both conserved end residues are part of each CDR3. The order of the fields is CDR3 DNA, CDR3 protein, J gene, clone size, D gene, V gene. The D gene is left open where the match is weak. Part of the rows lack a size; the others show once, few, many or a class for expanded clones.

DNA: TGTGCCAGCAGCCCGACACGAGGGGCTGAAGCTTTCTTT; CDR3: CASSPTRGAEAFF; J: TRBJ1-1; size: NA; D: NA; V: TRBV14
DNA: TGTGCTAGTGGTTTGGTACCTTGGGGGGGGGTTTACAATGAGCAGTTCTTC; CDR3: CASGLVPWGGVYNEQFF; J: TRBJ2-1; size: once; D: TRBD2; V: TRBV12-5
DNA: TGCGCCAGCAGCTTGTTAAGAGGGGGGAACACTGAAGCTTTCTTT; CDR3: CASSLLRGGNTEAFF; J: TRBJ1-1; size: NA; D: NA; V: TRBV5-1
DNA: TGTGCCAGCAGTCCCTCATTCTACGAGCAGTACTTC; CDR3: CASSPSFYEQYF; J: TRBJ2-7; size: NA; D: NA; V: TRBV6-5
DNA: TGCGCCAGCAGCCCAGGGACAGGGTCCACAGATACGCAGTATTTT; CDR3: CASSPGTGSTDTQYF; J: TRBJ2-3; size: NA; D: TRBD1; V: TRBV5-1
DNA: TGCGCCAGCGGCGGGGAGGGGTGGAACACCGGGGAGCTGTTTTTT; CDR3: CASGGEGWNTGELFF; J: TRBJ2-2; size: few; D: TRBD2; V: TRBV5-1
DNA: TGTGCCAGCACCAACCCGGGCGTTGGACAGCCCCAGCATTTT; CDR3: CASTNPGVGQPQHF; J: TRBJ1-5; size: NA; D: NA; V: TRBV28
DNA: TGTGCCAGCAGTCAACGACACGAACGGGAGCAGTACTTC; CDR3: CASSQRHEREQYF; J: TRBJ2-7; size: NA; D: NA; V: TRBV12-3/TRBV12-4
DNA: TGCGCCAGCAGCTTGTGGAGCTACAATGAGCAGTTCTTC; CDR3: CASSLWSYNEQFF; J: TRBJ2-1; size: NA; D: NA; V: TRBV5-1
DNA: TGTGCCAGCAGCCAAGGGATAGGAGATACGCAGTATTTT; CDR3: CASSQGIGDTQYF; J: TRBJ2-3; size: NA; D: NA; V: TRBV3-1/TRBV3-2
DNA: TGTGCCAGTAGTAATTCTGGGGTGCAGCCCCAGCATTTT; CDR3: CASSNSGVQPQHF; J: TRBJ1-5; size: NA; D: NA; V: TRBV19
DNA: TGCAGCGTTGAGGGCTCCGACGAGCAGTACTTC; CDR3: CSVEGSDEQYF; J: TRBJ2-7; size: NA; D: NA; V: TRBV29-1
DNA: TGTGCTAGCAGTCAACGGGACTTTGAAGAGACCCAGTACTTC; CDR3: CASSQRDFEETQYF; J: TRBJ2-5; size: NA; D: NA; V: TRBV7-7
DNA: TGTGCCATCGGACAGGACAATCAGCCCCAGCATTTT; CDR3: CAIGQDNQPQHF; J: TRBJ1-5; size: NA; D: TRBD1; V: TRBV10-3
DNA: TGTGCCAGTAGTATCGCCGGGACAGCTCTAGGTCAGCCCCAGCATTTT; CDR3: CASSIAGTALGQPQHF; J: TRBJ1-5; size: NA; D: TRBD1; V: TRBV19
DNA: TGCGCCAGCAGCTTCGGGACAGGGGAGGACACCGGGGAGCTGTTTTTT; CDR3: CASSFGTGEDTGELFF; J: TRBJ2-2; size: NA; D: TRBD1; V: TRBV5-1
DNA: TGTGCCAGCAGCTTCGACAGGTCTGGGGAGCAGTACTTC; CDR3: CASSFDRSGEQYF; J: TRBJ2-7; size: NA; D: NA; V: TRBV7-2
DNA: TGTGCCAGCAGCCACCTAACTAGCGGGAGTTACAATGAGCAGTTCTTC; CDR3: CASSHLTSGSYNEQFF; J: TRBJ2-1; size: NA; D: TRBD2; V: TRBV11-2
DNA: TGTGCCAGCTCACCTCTCCCGACTAGTAGTTCGGGGTCCCAGTACTTC; CDR3: CASSPLPTSSSGSQYF; J: TRBJ2-5; size: NA; D: NA; V: TRBV18
DNA: TGTGCCAGCAGTGTGGACAGGCTCGGGAACACTGAAGCTTTCTTT; CDR3: CASSVDRLGNTEAFF; J: TRBJ1-1; size: NA; D: TRBD1; V: TRBV2
DNA: TGCGCCAGCAGCTTGAACCCTGGGGCCAACGTCCTGACTTTC; CDR3: CASSLNPGANVLTF; J: TRBJ2-6; size: NA; D: NA; V: TRBV5-1
DNA: TGTGCCAGCAGCCATGAGATGAACACCGGGGAGCTGTTTTTT; CDR3: CASSHEMNTGELFF; J: TRBJ2-2; size: NA; D: NA; V: TRBV7-9
DNA: TGTGCCAGCAGCCCAGGCGCCCCGGAAGGGCCAGGGCAGCCCCAGCATTTT; CDR3: CASSPGAPEGPGQPQHF; J: TRBJ1-5; size: NA; D: NA; V: TRBV27
DNA: TGCGCCAGCAGCCAAGGCGATTTAGGGGGTGGGCATGAAAAACTGTTTTTT; CDR3: CASSQGDLGGGHEKLFF; J: TRBJ1-4; size: NA; D: NA; V: TRBV4-1
DNA: TGTGCCAGTGGACTAGCGGGGGGCGATGAGCAGTTCTTC; CDR3: CASGLAGGDEQFF; J: TRBJ2-1; size: NA; D: TRBD2; V: TRBV2